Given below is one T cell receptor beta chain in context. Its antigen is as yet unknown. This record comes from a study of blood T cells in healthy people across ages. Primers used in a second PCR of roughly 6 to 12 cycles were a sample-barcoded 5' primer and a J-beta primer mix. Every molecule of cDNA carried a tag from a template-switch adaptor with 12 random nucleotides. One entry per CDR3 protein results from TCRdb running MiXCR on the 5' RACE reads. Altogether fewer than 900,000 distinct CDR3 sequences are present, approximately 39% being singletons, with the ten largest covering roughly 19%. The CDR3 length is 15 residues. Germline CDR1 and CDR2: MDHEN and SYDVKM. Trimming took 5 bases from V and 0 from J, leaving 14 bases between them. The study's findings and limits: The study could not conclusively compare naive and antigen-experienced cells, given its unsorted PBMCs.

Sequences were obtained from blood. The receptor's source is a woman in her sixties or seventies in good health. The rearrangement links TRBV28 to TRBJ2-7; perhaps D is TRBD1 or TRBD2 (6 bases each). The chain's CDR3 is CASSVPGGGSYEQYF. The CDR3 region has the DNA TGTGCCAGCAGTGTCCCCGGAGGGGGCTCCTACGAGCAGTACTTC.